This T cell receptor (beta chain) stems from a study of T cells in Graves' hyperthyroidism and ophthalmopathy (dated 2019 in TCRdb). Regarding the complete study: Peripheral blood was collected at initial diagnosis, before any treatment. The 90 or so discovery patients were randomly split 7:3 into training and test sets. TCR V-J signatures able to tell the groups apart were searched for in a discovery cohort of about a hundred patients, of whom about 40 had Graves' ophthalmopathy and around 57 had stable Graves' hyperthyroidism. Following sampling, methimazole starting at 30 mg daily was given to hyperthyroidism patients, and high-dose intravenous methylprednisolone was given to ophthalmopathy patients. According to the paper, TCR Vbeta CDR3 sequencing was carried out on 135 peripheral blood samples, which came from fewer than 50 ophthalmopathy, 75 to 80 hyperthyroidism and about 17 progressor patients. In roughly six Graves' hyperthyroidism patients, the study also compared T-cell repertoires from thyroid tissue with T-cell repertoires from blood. Prospective prediction of ophthalmopathy was tested in an independent validation cohort of under 20 hyperthyroidism patients and 17 patients who later progressed to ophthalmopathy. Results and caveats for the whole study, not just this receptor: Sample size was not statistically predetermined, and investigators were not blinded to group allocation. A 13 V-J signature model separated ophthalmopathy from stable hyperthyroidism, with about 90% sensitivity and roughly 81% specificity in cross-validation and 80%/75% in testing. Most expanded thyroid clonotypes (frequency above 0.001) were also detected in blood, suggesting blood repertoires may reflect thyroid immune responses. In validation, the model predicted progression to ophthalmopathy a median of about 6.5 months before onset, with about 71% sensitivity and about 72% specificity.

A patient counted as having stable Graves' hyperthyroidism if no progression to ophthalmopathy occurred over 18 months of follow-up. Hyperthyroidism patients were newly diagnosed, with disease duration under 2 months, and aged 18 to 65 years. Any patient with an uncontrolled infection, another autoimmune disease, pregnancy or lactation was excluded. Diagnoses were based on clinical symptoms, serum thyroxine and TRAb, thyroid ultrasound and orbital computed tomography. PBMCs were separated from roughly 9.3 ml of fresh peripheral blood using Ficoll-Paque density gradient centrifugation. Trizol reagent was used to extract total RNA, and RNA quality was then checked on an Agilent 2100 Bioanalyzer. The germline V gene encodes CDR1 MNHEY and CDR2 SMNVEV (reference sequence). V gives up 3 bases and J gives up 5 bases, and the segment between their germline ends measures 18 bases. There are 16 amino acids in the CDR3, from cysteine to phenylalanine inclusive. Only the CDR3 part of the read is kept: 48 bases, read in frame from the first base.

TCR beta CDR3 regions were amplified from RNA transcripts. A first-round RT-PCR of the TCR CDR3 used the HTBI primer set with the Qiagen OneStep RT-PCR kit. Libraries were constructed in a second round of multiplex PCR, after which size selection and purification were carried out. The libraries were sequenced on an Illumina HiSeq2000 using paired-end 100 bp reads. The paper's processing steps were these. SOAPnuke was used to process the raw data, removing reads that contained adapters or uncalled bases, had a mean Phred below 15, or lacked an exact match to the constant primer or identifier. High-quality paired reads were merged using COPE v1.2.5, and each unique nucleotide sequence was defined as a clonotype. MiTCR v1.1 was used to align clonotypes to the IMGT TRBV, TRBD and TRBJ reference segments. Only V-J combinations with frequency above 0.0001, covering 99% to 99.2% of repertoires, were analysed. A TCS score was defined as the ratio between F50 (clonal expansion) and ExV (chaos), using BLOSUM62-based TCRdist between CDR3 peptides within each V-J. Welch's t-statistics and random forest reduced roughly 540 V-J features to roughly 13, which were used in a naive Bayes classifier (R e1071). TCRdb reprocessed the public reads (quality trimming at Q25 with fastp, clone calling with MiXCR) and kept in-frame beta chains. Merged by CDR3 protein, the rows form single entries marked with the most common genes and DNA. These V and J calls are TCRdb output, not the study's own analysis. The sample table shows about 350,000 distinct CDR3 sequences, and about 15% are seen once. The biggest ten clones account for about 26% of the sample.

This clonotype showed up many times. Its antigen remains undetermined. No base qualities exist here, and no much larger clone lies one base off it. The origin of this receptor is a woman in her twenties or thirties with Graves' hyperthyroidism. The sample was blood. The chain is assembled from TRBV27 and TRBJ2-3; 5 matching bases give a weak D call of TRBD1. The nucleotide sequence is given as TGTGCCAGCAGTTTTTGGGGATCCAGGGCCATAGATACGCAGTATTTT. Translated, it gives CASSFWGSRAIDTQYF.